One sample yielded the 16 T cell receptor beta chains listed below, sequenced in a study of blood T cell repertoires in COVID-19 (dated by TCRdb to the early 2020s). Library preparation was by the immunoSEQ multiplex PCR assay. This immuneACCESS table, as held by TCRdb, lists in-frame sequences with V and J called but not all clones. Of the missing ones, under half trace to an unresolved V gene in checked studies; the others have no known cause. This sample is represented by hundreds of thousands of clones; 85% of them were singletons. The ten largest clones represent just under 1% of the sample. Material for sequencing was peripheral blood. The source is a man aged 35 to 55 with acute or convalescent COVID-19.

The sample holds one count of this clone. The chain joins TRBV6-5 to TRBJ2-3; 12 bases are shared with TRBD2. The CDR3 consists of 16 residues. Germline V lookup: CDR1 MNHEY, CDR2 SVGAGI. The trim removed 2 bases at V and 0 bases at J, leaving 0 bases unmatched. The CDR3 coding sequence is TGTGCCAGCAGTTACACTAGCGGGAGGAGCACAGATACGCAGTATTTT. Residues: CASSYTSGRSTDTQYF.

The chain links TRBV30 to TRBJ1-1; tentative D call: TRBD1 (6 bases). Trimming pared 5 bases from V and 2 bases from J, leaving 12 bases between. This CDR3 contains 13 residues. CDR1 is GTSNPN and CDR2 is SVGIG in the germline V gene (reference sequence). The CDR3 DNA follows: TGTGCCTGGCACAACAGGGTCAACACTGAAGCTTTCTTT. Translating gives CAWHNRVNTEAFF.

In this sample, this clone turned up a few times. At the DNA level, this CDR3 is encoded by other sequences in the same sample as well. The CDR3 DNA is TGTGCCAGCAGCTTGGGGGCGGGTTATGGCTACACCTTC. It yields the protein CASSLGAGYGYTF. V and J are TRBV7-9 and TRBJ1-2, with a possible D match to TRBD1 (6 bases). V gave up 3 bases and J gave up 5 bases, with 10 bases separating them. Germline V lookup: CDR1 SEHNR, CDR2 FQNEAQ (reference sequence). CDR3 size: 13 residues.

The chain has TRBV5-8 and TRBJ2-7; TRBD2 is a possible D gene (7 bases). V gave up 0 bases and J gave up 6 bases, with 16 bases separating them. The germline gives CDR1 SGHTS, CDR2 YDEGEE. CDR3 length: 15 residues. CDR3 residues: CASSLDLGGVPEQYF. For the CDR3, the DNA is TGTGCCAGCAGCTTGGATCTAGGGGGGGTTCCCGAGCAGTACTTC.

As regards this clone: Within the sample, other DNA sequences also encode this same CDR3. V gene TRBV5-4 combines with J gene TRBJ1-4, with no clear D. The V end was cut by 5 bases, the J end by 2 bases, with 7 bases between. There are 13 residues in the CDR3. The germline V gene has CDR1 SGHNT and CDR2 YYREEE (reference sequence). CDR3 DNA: TGTGCCAGCAGTAGGAGTACTAATGAAAAACTGTTTTTT. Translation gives CASSRSTNEKLFF.

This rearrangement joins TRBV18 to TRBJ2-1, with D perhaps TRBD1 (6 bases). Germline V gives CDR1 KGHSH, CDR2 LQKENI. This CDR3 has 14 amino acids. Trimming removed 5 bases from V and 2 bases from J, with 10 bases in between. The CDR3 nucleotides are TGTGCCAGCTCATCCACAGGGACCTACAATGAGCAGTTCTTC. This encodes CASSSTGTYNEQFF. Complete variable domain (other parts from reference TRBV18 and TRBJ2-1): NAGVMQNPRHLVRRRGQEARLRCSPMKGHSHVYWYRQLPEEGLKFMVYLQKENIIDESGMPKERFSAEFPKEGPSILRIQQVVRGDSAAYFCASSSTGTYNEQFFGPGTRLTVL.

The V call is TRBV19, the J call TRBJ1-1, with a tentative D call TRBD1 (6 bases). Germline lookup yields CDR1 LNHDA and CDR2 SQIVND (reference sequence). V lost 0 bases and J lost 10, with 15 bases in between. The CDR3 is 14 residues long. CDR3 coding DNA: TGTGCCAGTAGTATAGATGATCTCGGGGGGCGAGCTTTCTTT. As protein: CASSIDDLGGRAFF.

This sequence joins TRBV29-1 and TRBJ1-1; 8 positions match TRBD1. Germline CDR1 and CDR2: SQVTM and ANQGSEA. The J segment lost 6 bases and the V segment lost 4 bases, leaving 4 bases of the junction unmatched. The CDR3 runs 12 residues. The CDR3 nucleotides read TGCAGCGTTGGGACAGGGTATTCTGAAGCTTTCTTT. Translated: CSVGTGYSEAFF.

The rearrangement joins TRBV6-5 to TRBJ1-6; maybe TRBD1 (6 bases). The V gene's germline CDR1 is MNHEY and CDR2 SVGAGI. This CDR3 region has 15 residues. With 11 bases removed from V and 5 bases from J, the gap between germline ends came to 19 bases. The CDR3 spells CAARTGTSNNSPLHF. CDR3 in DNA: TGTGCCGCAAGGACGGGGACATCTAATAATTCACCCCTCCACTTT.

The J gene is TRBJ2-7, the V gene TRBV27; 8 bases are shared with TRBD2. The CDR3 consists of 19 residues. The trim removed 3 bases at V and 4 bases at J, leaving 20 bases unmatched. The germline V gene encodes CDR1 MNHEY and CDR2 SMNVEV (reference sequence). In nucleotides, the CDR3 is TGTGCCAGCAGTTTTTCGGGGGGGGCAAGTAGACTAGATCTGTACGAGCAGTACTTC. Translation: CASSFSGGASRLDLYEQYF.

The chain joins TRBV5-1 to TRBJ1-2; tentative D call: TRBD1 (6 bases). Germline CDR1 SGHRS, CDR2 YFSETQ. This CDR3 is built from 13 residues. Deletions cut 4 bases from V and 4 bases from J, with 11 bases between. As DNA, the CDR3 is TGCGCCAGCAGCCGGGAGGGGGGCTATGGCTACACCTTC. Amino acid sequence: CASSREGGYGYTF.

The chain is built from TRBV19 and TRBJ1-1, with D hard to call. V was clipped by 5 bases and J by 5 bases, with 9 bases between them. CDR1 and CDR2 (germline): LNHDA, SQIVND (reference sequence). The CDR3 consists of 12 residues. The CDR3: CASSLGWTEAFF. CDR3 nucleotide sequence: TGTGCCAGTAGTCTCGGGTGGACTGAAGCTTTCTTT.

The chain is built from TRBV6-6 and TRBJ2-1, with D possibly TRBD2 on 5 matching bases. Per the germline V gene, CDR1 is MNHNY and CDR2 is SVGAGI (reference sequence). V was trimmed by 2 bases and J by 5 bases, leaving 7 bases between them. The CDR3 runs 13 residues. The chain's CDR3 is CASSYRDNNEQFF. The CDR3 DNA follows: TGTGCCAGCAGTTACCGGGATAACAATGAGCAGTTCTTC.

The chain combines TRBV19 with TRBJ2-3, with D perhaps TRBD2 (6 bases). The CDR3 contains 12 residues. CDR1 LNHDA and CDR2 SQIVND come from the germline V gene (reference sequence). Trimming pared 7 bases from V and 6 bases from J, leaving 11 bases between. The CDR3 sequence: CASTAGWDTQYF. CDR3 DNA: TGTGCCAGTACCGCGGGGTGGGATACGCAGTATTTT.

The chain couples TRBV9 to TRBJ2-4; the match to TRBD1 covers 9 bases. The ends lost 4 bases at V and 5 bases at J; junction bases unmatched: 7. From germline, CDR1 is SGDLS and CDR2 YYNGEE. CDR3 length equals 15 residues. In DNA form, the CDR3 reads TGTGCCAGCAGCCCAAGACAGGGGGAACAAAACATTCAGTACTTC. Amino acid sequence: CASSPRQGEQNIQYF.

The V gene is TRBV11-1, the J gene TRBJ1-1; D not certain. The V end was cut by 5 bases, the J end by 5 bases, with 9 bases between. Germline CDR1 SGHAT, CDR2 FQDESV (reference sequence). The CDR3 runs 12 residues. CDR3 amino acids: CASSGWRTEAFF. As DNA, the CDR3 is TGTGCCAGCAGCGGGTGGAGGACTGAAGCTTTCTTT.